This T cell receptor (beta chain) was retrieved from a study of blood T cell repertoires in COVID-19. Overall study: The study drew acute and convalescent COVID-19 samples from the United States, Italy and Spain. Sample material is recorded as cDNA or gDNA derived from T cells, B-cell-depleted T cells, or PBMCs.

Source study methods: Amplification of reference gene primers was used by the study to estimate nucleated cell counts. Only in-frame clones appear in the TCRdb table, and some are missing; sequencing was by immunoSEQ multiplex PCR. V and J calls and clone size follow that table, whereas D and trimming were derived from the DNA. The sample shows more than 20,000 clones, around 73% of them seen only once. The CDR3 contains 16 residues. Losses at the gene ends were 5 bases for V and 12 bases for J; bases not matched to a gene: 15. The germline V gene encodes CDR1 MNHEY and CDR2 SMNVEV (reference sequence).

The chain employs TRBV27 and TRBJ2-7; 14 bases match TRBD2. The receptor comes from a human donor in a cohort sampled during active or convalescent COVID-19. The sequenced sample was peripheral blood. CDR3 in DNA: TGTGCCAGCAGTCCCACACCTGGACTAGCGGGAGGCCCTTGGTACTTC. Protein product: CASSPTPGLAGGPWYF.